Following are 2 T cell receptor beta chains from one sample sequenced in a study of blood T cell repertoires in COVID-19. This table comes from immunoSEQ multiplex PCR, and its TCRdb copy is limited to in-frame clones, with some not included. The sample lists some 390,000 clones; over 75% were seen once. Sequencing was carried out using PBMCs or T cells enriched from blood (not recorded which). The receptor set was obtained from a man younger than 45 who had recovered from COVID-19.

This clone is a singleton in its sample. V is TRBV3-1 (or the pseudogene TRBV3-2) and J is TRBJ1-3; D gene uncertain. The CDR3 runs 14 residues. V lost 8 bases, J lost 2 bases, and 13 bases lay in between. CDR1 and CDR2 from the germline V gene are LGHDT and YNNKEL (reference sequence). CDR3 sequence reads: CASGRKGAGNTIYF. DNA for the CDR3: TGTGCCAGCGGAAGGAAGGGAGCTGGAAACACCATATATTTT.

This rearrangement joins TRBV29-1 to TRBJ1-5, with D unclear. Trimming cost V 6 bases and J 3 bases, with 12 bases left between them. The length of the CDR3 is 13 residues. Germline-derived CDR1 and CDR2 are SQVTM and ANQGSEA. CDR3 DNA sequence: TGCAGCGTCGCTTTCGGGGTCAATCAGCCCCAGCATTTT. Its translation is CSVAFGVNQPQHF. Using reference TRBV29-1 and TRBJ1-5 for the parts outside the CDR3, the full variable domain is SAVISQKPSRDICQRGTSLTIQCQVDSQVTMMFWYRQQPGQSLTLIATANQGSEATYESGFVIDKFPISRPNLTFSTLTVSNMSPEDSSIYLCSVAFGVNQPQHFGDGTRLSIL.